This is a list of T cell receptor beta chains from one sample in a study of T cell repertoires in cytomegalovirus infection. Each CDR3 protein is one row after TCRdb ran MiXCR on the reads. The data hold hundreds of thousands of distinct CDR3 sequences, with approximately 32% observed a single time. Their antigens remain unidentified. Sequencing used cultured CD8+ T cells from PBMCs, obtained from culture after CMV antigen stimulation. The source of these receptors is a human donor in good health (CMV status not recorded). Some clones in this sample may be carry-over from other donors' samples. CDR3s include the opening cysteine and the closing phenylalanine or tryptophan. The D gene is left open where the match is weak. Clone size is stated in some rows and not others, as once, few, many or a class when expanded.

j_call	d_call	clone_size	v_call	cdr3_aa	cdr3_nt
TRBJ1-4	TRBD1	once	TRBV2	CASIRDRDNEKLFF	TGTGCCAGCATCCGGGACAGGGATAATGAAAAACTGTTTTTT
TRBJ1-2	-	many	TRBV18	CASSPPVGTHKGGYTF	TGTGCCAGCTCACCACCGGTTGGCACTCATAAAGGAGGCTACACCTTC
TRBJ2-1	-	-	TRBV11-2	CASRLSYNEQFF	TGTGCCAGCAGGTTAAGCTACAATGAGCAGTTCTTC
TRBJ1-2	-	few	TRBV28	CASSLTGDHYGYTF	TGTGCCAGCAGTTTGACGGGGGACCACTATGGCTACACCTTC
TRBJ1-5	TRBD1	few	TRBV25-1	CASSEFFWQGAISNQPQHF	TGTGCCAGCAGTGAATTTTTTTGGCAGGGGGCAATTAGCAATCAGCCCCAGCATTTT
TRBJ2-1	-	-	TRBV19	CASRTQYNEQFF	TGTGCCAGTAGAACCCAATACAATGAGCAGTTCTTC
TRBJ2-3	TRBD2	-	TRBV6-8	CASSSSLTALRGGTDTQYF	TGTGCCAGCAGTTCCTCGCTGACGGCCCTGCGGGGGGGCACAGATACGCAGTATTTT
TRBJ2-7	TRBD2	-	TRBV6-1	CASSEVPRGTFSYEQYF	TGTGCCAGCAGTGAAGTCCCGCGGGGGACCTTCTCCTACGAGCAGTACTTC
TRBJ1-4	TRBD1	-	TRBV19	CASSEGQGSNEKLFF	TGTGCCAGTAGTGAGGGACAGGGTTCTAATGAAAAACTGTTTTTT
TRBJ1-3	-	-	TRBV27	CASSATGPWESGNTIYF	TGTGCCAGCAGTGCTACAGGGCCATGGGAATCCGGAAACACCATATATTTT
TRBJ2-1	TRBD1	few	TRBV19	CASSIELPHRDRIYNEQFF	TGTGCCAGTAGTATAGAGCTCCCGCACCGGGACAGGATTTACAATGAGCAGTTCTTC
TRBJ1-2	TRBD1	-	TRBV6-6	CASYGTGGSYGYTF	TGTGCCAGCTACGGGACAGGGGGCTCCTATGGCTACACCTTC
TRBJ2-7	-	many	TRBV7-8	CASSLRRGQSLDEQYF	TGTGCCAGCAGCTTAAGAAGAGGACAGTCTCTGGACGAGCAGTACTTC
TRBJ1-2	-	many	TRBV7-2	CASSLEGGAIQMGYTF	TGTGCCAGCAGCTTAGAGGGGGGAGCTATCCAGATGGGCTACACCTTC
TRBJ1-5	-	-	TRBV19	CASSMFQGFNQPQHF	TGTGCCAGTAGTATGTTTCAGGGTTTCAATCAGCCCCAGCATTTT
TRBJ1-1	-	-	TRBV7-9	CASSSSKFPGTYTEAFF	TGTGCCAGCAGCTCAAGTAAATTTCCGGGAACGTACACTGAAGCTTTCTTT
TRBJ1-1	-	-	TRBV12-3/TRBV12-4	CASRTYGQSYTEAFF	TGTGCCAGCAGGACATACGGACAGAGCTACACTGAAGCTTTCTTT
TRBJ1-1	-	-	TRBV2	CAILSPGGTEAFF	TGTGCCATCCTAAGCCCGGGAGGCACTGAAGCTTTCTTT
TRBJ1-6	-	-	TRBV14	CASSQEWGNSPLHF	TGTGCCAGCAGCCAAGAATGGGGGAACTCACCCCTCCACTTT
TRBJ1-4	-	-	TRBV5-1	CASSCEGDGVF	TGCGCCAGCAGCTGCGAGGGGGACGGGGTTTTT
TRBJ2-1	TRBD2	few	TRBV5-4	CASSSSGGALHEQFF	TGTGCCAGCAGCTCGAGCGGGGGGGCCCTCCATGAGCAGTTCTTC
TRBJ2-5	-	many	TRBV11-2	CASSYGSDQYF	TGTGCCAGCAGCTACGGGTCGGACCAGTACTTC
TRBJ2-3	-	many	TRBV7-8	CASSFRGNTQYF	TGTGCCAGCAGCTTTCGCGGGAATACGCAGTATTTT
TRBJ1-2	-	-	TRBV27	CASSDVPAYGYTF	TGTGCCAGCAGCGATGTCCCCGCCTATGGCTACACCTTC
TRBJ1-1	-	few	TRBV27	CASSLSQQGFTEAFF	TGTGCCAGCAGTTTATCGCAACAGGGCTTCACTGAAGCTTTCTTT
TRBJ1-3	TRBD1	many	TRBV7-9	CASSGSGGYFSGNTIYF	TGTGCCAGCAGCGGGTCAGGGGGGTACTTCTCTGGAAACACCATATATTTT
TRBJ2-1	TRBD2	-	TRBV7-9	CASRHSGGQDNEQFF	TGTGCCAGCAGACATAGCGGGGGCCAAGACAATGAGCAGTTCTTC
TRBJ2-1	TRBD2	few	TRBV7-6	CASSLEPTSGAPGNEQFF	TGTGCCAGCAGCTTAGAACCGACTAGCGGGGCCCCGGGCAATGAGCAGTTCTTC
TRBJ2-1	-	-	TRBV2	CASLDLSYNEQFF	TGTGCCTCCCTTGACCTGTCCTACAATGAGCAGTTCTTC
TRBJ1-5	-	many	TRBV7-2	CASSLERWQPQHF	TGTGCCAGCAGCTTAGAAAGGTGGCAGCCCCAGCATTTT
TRBJ2-5	-	-	TRBV5-6	CASSQVLMEAGGETQYF	TGTGCCAGCAGCCAGGTCTTGATGGAGGCAGGTGGGGAGACCCAGTACTTC
TRBJ1-2	TRBD1	-	TRBV6-2/TRBV6-3	CASRYRDRVNYGYTF	TGTGCCAGCAGATACCGGGACAGGGTAAACTATGGCTACACCTTC
TRBJ2-3	-	few	TRBV6-2/TRBV6-3	CASKARGGRTDTQYF	TGTGCCAGCAAAGCCCGCGGGGGCCGCACAGATACGCAGTATTTT
TRBJ2-2	-	few	TRBV6-2/TRBV6-3	CASLGGENTGELFF	TGTGCCAGTCTCGGGGGCGAGAACACCGGGGAGCTGTTTTTT
TRBJ2-3	TRBD2	-	TRBV12-5	CASAQLAGDRTDTQYF	TGTGCTAGTGCCCAACTAGCGGGGGACCGCACAGATACGCAGTATTTT
TRBJ2-7	-	-	TRBV19	CASSVKDSLSYEQYF	TGTGCCAGTAGTGTAAAGGACAGCCTATCCTACGAGCAGTACTTC
TRBJ2-3	-	few	TRBV7-6	CASSWDGLTDTQYF	TGTGCCAGCAGCTGGGACGGACTCACAGATACGCAGTATTTT
TRBJ2-1	TRBD2	many	TRBV5-6	CASSLAGTSNEQFF	TGTGCCAGCAGCCTAGCCGGGACTAGCAATGAGCAGTTCTTC
TRBJ2-1	-	-	TRBV10-3	CAISEVGGFSASPTNEQFF	TGTGCCATCAGTGAGGTGGGGGGTTTCTCCGCCTCGCCTACAAATGAGCAGTTCTTC
TRBJ2-1	-	-	TRBV12-3/TRBV12-4	CASSSTRGLGYNEQFF	TGTGCCAGCAGTTCTACTAGGGGTTTGGGCTACAATGAGCAGTTCTTC
TRBJ2-7	-	-	TRBV12-3/TRBV12-4	CASSLFGFGYEQYF	TGTGCCAGCAGTTTATTCGGCTTCGGCTACGAGCAGTACTTC
TRBJ2-3	TRBD2	many	TRBV7-8	CASTFAMRGEFSADTQYF	TGTGCCAGCACCTTTGCCATGCGGGGGGAATTTAGCGCAGATACGCAGTATTTT
TRBJ1-1	-	few	TRBV5-6	CASSGGVEAFF	TGTGCCAGCAGCGGCGGGGTTGAAGCTTTCTTT
TRBJ1-6	TRBD1	-	TRBV7-9	CASSLAAQGIYNSPLHF	TGTGCCAGCAGCTTAGCGGCACAGGGGATCTATAATTCACCCCTCCACTTT
TRBJ2-5	-	-	TRBV7-6	CASRPGQETQYF	TGTGCCAGCAGACCAGGGCAAGAGACCCAGTACTTC
TRBJ2-2	-	-	TRBV7-6	CASSLVFSGELFF	TGTGCTAGCAGCTTAGTGTTTTCCGGGGAGCTGTTTTTT
TRBJ1-2	-	few	TRBV7-9	CASSSEGGGKGYTF	TGTGCCAGCAGCTCCGAGGGGGGGGGCAAAGGCTACACCTTC
TRBJ2-2	-	-	TRBV6-8	CASNGWGSQFGELFF	TGTGCCAGCAACGGGTGGGGGTCTCAGTTCGGGGAGCTGTTTTTT
TRBJ1-1	-	-	TRBV14	CASSQDWAVNEAFF	TGTGCCAGCAGCCAAGACTGGGCCGTAAATGAAGCTTTCTTT
TRBJ1-6	-	many	TRBV28	CASSLSWGVQSPLHF	TGTGCCAGCAGTTTATCGTGGGGGGTTCAGTCACCCCTCCACTTT
TRBJ2-3	TRBD1	-	TRBV15	CATSSGTGTDTQYF	TGTGCCACCAGCAGCGGGACAGGGACCGATACGCAGTATTTT
TRBJ2-1	-	many	TRBV7-3	CASSKLGLVAPYNEQFF	TGTGCCAGCAGCAAGCTGGGACTGGTCGCCCCCTACAATGAGCAGTTCTTC
TRBJ2-1	TRBD2	-	TRBV27	CAATPLAGGHDEQFF	TGTGCCGCCACACCCCTAGCGGGGGGACACGATGAGCAGTTCTTC
TRBJ1-5	TRBD1	-	TRBV27	CASSLAWTGGSQPQHF	TGTGCCAGCAGTTTAGCTTGGACAGGGGGCTCTCAGCCCCAGCATTTT
TRBJ2-7	TRBD1	-	TRBV14	CASSLDTGGLGEQYF	TGTGCCAGCAGCTTGGACACAGGGGGATTGGGCGAGCAGTACTTC